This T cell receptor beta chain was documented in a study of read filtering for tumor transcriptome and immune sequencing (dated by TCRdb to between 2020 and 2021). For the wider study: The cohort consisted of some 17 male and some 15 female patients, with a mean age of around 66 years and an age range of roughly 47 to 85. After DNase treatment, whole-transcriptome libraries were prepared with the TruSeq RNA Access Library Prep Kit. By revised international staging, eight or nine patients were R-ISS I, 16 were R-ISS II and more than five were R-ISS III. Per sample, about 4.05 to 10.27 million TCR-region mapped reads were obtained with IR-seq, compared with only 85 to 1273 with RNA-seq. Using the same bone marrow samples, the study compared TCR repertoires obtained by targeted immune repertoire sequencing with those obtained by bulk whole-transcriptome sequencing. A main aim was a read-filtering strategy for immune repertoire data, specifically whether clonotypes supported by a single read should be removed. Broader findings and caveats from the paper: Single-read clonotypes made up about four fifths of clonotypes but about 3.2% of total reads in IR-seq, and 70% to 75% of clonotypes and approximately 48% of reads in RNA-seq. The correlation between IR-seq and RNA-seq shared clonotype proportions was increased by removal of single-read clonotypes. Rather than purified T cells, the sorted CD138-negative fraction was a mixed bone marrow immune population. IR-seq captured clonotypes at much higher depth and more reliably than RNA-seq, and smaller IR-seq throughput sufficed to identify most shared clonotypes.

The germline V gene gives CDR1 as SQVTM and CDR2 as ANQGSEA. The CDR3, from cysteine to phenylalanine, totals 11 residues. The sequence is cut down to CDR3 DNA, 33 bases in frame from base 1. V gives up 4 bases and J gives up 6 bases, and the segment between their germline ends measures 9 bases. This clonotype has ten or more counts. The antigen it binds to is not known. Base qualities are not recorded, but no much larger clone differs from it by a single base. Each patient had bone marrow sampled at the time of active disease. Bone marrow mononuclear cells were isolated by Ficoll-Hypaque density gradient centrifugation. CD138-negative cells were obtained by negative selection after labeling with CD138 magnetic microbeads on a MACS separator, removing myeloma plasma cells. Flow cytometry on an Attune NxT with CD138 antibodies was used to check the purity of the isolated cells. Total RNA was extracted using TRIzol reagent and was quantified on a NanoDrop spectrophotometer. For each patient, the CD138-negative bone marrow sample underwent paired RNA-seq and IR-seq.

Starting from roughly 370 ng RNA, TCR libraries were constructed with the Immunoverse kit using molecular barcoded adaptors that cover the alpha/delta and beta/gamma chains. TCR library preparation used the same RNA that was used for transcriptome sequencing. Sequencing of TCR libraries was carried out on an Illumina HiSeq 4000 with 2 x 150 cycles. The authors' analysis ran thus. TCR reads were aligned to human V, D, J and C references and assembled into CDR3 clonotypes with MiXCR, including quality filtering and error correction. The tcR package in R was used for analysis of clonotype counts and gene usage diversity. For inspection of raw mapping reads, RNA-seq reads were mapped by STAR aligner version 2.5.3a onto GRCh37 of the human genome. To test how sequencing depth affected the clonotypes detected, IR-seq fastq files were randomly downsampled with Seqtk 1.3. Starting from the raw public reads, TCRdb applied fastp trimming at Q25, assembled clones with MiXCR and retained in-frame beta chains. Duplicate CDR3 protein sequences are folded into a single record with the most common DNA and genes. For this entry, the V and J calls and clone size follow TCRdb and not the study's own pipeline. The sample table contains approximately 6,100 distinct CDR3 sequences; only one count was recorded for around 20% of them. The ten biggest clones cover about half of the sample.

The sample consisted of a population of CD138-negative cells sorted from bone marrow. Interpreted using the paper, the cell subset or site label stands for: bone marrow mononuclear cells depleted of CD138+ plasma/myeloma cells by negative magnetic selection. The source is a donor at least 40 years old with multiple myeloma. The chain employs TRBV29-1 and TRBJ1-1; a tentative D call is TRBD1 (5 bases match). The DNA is TGCAGCGTTGCCATGGGGCCTGAAGCTTTCTTT. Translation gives CSVAMGPEAFF.